Shown below are 13 T cell receptor beta chains from a single sample sequenced in a study of cytomegalovirus exposure and HLA in healthy donors. The study ran its PCR with 60 Vbeta and 13 Jbeta primers. Clones were read by immunoSEQ multiplex PCR, and TCRdb kept only the in-frame ones, dropping some. The sample records roughly 100,000 clones, around 80% being singletons. The sample was PBMCs. These TCRs come from a male donor in good health and CMV-seronegative.

The chain combines TRBV29-1 with TRBJ2-3, with D possibly TRBD2 on 6 matching bases. Trimming stripped 0 bases from V and 6 bases from J, with 13 bases between. The V gene's germline CDR1 is SQVTM and CDR2 ANQGSEA. The CDR3 contains 14 residues. The CDR3, as DNA: TGCAGCGTTGAAGATCAGGCGGGGTTGGATACGCAGTATTTT. This codes for CSVEDQAGLDTQYF.

This clone was seen a handful of times. The rearrangement links TRBV6-5 to TRBJ2-7, with D possibly matching TRBD2 (5 bases). V lost 4 bases and J lost 9, with 22 bases in between. The germline gives CDR1 MNHEY, CDR2 SVGAGI. This CDR3 is 15 amino acids long. The CDR3 region has the DNA TGTGCCAGCAGTTTAAGTCTGGAGCTTGGGAGTGCGCAGTACTTC. It encodes CASSLSLELGSAQYF.

V and J are TRBV25-1 and TRBJ1-2; 10 bases map to TRBD1. CDR3 length equals 13 residues. The germline gives CDR1 MGHDK, CDR2 SYGVNS. The trim removed 8 bases at V and 4 bases at J, leaving 4 bases unmatched. The CDR3 bases are TGTGCCAGCGGGACAGGGGATAGCTATGGCTACACCTTC. Translation gives CASGTGDSYGYTF.

The V gene is TRBV19, the J gene TRBJ2-1; D is ambiguous. V lost 3 bases, J lost 0 bases, and 12 bases lay in between. Germline V gene sequence: CDR1 LNHDA, CDR2 SQIVND (reference sequence). This CDR3 is built from 16 residues. CDR3 nucleotides: TGTGCCAGTAGTATTCTGGCAATTGGCTCCTACAATGAGCAGTTCTTC. Amino acids: CASSILAIGSYNEQFF. Supplemented by reference TRBV19 and TRBJ2-1, the full variable domain reads DGGITQSPKYLFRKEGQNVTLSCEQNLNHDAMYWYRQDPGQGLRLIYYSQIVNDFQKGDIAEGYSVSREKKESFPLTVTSAQKNPTAFYLCASSILAIGSYNEQFFGPGTRLTVL.

The chain recombines TRBV5-4 with TRBJ2-7; 7 bases are shared with TRBD1. V gave up 2 bases and J gave up 7 bases; unmatched junction bases: 6. The CDR3 sequence is 13 residues long. The germline V gene encodes CDR1 SGHNT and CDR2 YYREEE (reference sequence). CDR3 region: CASSFDRVREQYF. DNA for the CDR3: TGTGCCAGCAGCTTCGACAGGGTCAGGGAGCAGTACTTC.

Concerning this clone: Other DNA sequences from this sample encode an identical CDR3 as well. The chain carries TRBV5-6 and TRBJ1-5; no definite D call. The CDR3 contains 13 residues. Germline lookup yields CDR1 SGHDT and CDR2 YYEEEE. Trimming shortened V by 2 bases and J by 9 bases, and 12 bases separated the two germline ends. As DNA, the CDR3 is TGTGCCAGCAGCTTAGGAGGCACGGGGCCCCAGCATTTT. As protein: CASSLGGTGPQHF.

Here the CDR3 reads CASSSRTSGGSASSYEQYF. Written as DNA, the CDR3 is TGTGCCAGCAGTTCTCGGACTAGTGGGGGGAGTGCCAGCTCCTACGAGCAGTACTTC. V and J are TRBV11-3 and TRBJ2-7, with TRBD2 matching over 7 bases. The CDR3 is made up of 19 amino acids. Germline trimming cut 6 bases from V and 0 bases from J; bases unmatched to any gene: 20. The germline gives CDR1 SGHNT, CDR2 YENEEA.

CDR3 loop: CASSHDGQGRQETQYF. Written as DNA, the CDR3 is TGTGCCAGTAGTCATGACGGACAGGGGCGACAAGAGACCCAGTACTTC. V and J are TRBV19 and TRBJ2-5; 9 bases align to TRBD1. Trimming removed 5 bases from V and 2 bases from J; junction bases left unmatched: 9. The CDR3 runs to 16 residues. Germline lookup yields CDR1 LNHDA and CDR2 SQIVND (reference sequence).

The rearrangement uses TRBV9 and TRBJ2-7; 11 nucleotides match TRBD2. Per germline, CDR1 SGDLS and CDR2 YYNGEE. The V and J ends lost 1 base and 3 bases, in that order; junction bases with no gene match: 3. CDR3 length: 15 amino acids. Written as DNA, the CDR3 is TGTGCCAGCAGCGTAACTAGCGGGAGTCTCTACGAGCAGTACTTC. Translation gives CASSVTSGSLYEQYF.

This clone came up a few times. This chain joins TRBV4-1 and TRBJ1-3, with 9 bases lining up with TRBD1. Germline assignment: CDR1 MGHRA and CDR2 YSYEKL. Trimming cost V 4 bases and J 6 bases; bases outside gene matches: 7. The CDR3 runs 15 residues. As DNA, the CDR3 is TGCGCCAGCAGCCCGACAGGGGGATTCGAAAACACCATATATTTT. Amino acid sequence: CASSPTGGFENTIYF.

DNA for the CDR3: TGTGCCAGCTCACCTAGGCTAGCGGGAGACGAGCAGTACTTC. This codes for CASSPRLAGDEQYF. The genes are TRBV18 and TRBJ2-7; TRBD2 matches at 10 bases. Germline values: CDR1 KGHSH, CDR2 LQKENI. J lost 5 bases, V lost 3 bases, and 4 bases had no gene match. The CDR3 is made up of 14 amino acids.

The V call is TRBV9, the J call TRBJ1-2; TRBD1 matches 9 bases. The CDR3 is 16 amino acids. Germline V CDR1 and CDR2: SGDLS, YYNGEE. V shed 3 bases, J shed 5 bases, and the junction held 11 bases outside the gene matches. For the CDR3, the DNA is TGTGCCAGCAGCGCCCCGATAGACAGGGGGGATTATGGCTACACCTTC. It encodes CASSAPIDRGDYGYTF.

The chain uses TRBV5-4 and TRBJ1-2; D might be TRBD1 (5 bases). The CDR3 consists of 14 residues. Germline CDR1 reads SGHNT; CDR2 reads YYREEE (reference sequence). Trimming stripped 4 bases from V and 4 bases from J, with 14 bases between. CDR3 region: CASSQMEGAYGYTF. The CDR3 DNA reads as TGTGCCAGCAGCCAAATGGAAGGGGCCTATGGCTACACCTTC.